Listed below are T cell receptor beta chains from one sample, sequenced in a study of blood T cell repertoires in COVID-19. Sequenced by immunoSEQ multiplex PCR; TCRdb stores in-frame clones only, minus some. The data hold 370,000 or so clones, with approximately 77% observed a single time. Input material: peripheral blood. The receptors here all came from a human donor with acute or convalescent COVID-19. The donor label of this sample is uncertain. Both conserved end residues are part of each CDR3. D genes are given only for firm matches. The size entry is marked missing in some rows and otherwise reads once, few, many or a size class.

j_gene: TRBJ2-3
v_gene: TRBV7-6
d_gene: TRBD2
abundance: -
CDR3nt: TGTGCCAGCAGCCAGATCGGGACTAGCGGGGGCGCAGATACGCAGTATTTT
CDR3aa: CASSQIGTSGGADTQYF

j_gene: TRBJ1-6
v_gene: TRBV5-8
d_gene: -
abundance: -
CDR3nt: TGTGCCAGCAGCGGGGAAACAGGGCTACCTTCACCCCTCCACTTT
CDR3aa: CASSGETGLPSPLHF

j_gene: TRBJ1-2
v_gene: TRBV7-2
d_gene: -
abundance: -
CDR3nt: TGTGCCAGCAGCTTATCGACCTCAGGGAACTATGGCTACACCTTC
CDR3aa: CASSLSTSGNYGYTF

j_gene: TRBJ2-1
v_gene: TRBV6-5
d_gene: TRBD1
abundance: -
CDR3nt: TGTGCCAGCAGTCCCTGGACAGGACGCCCCGATGAGCAGTTCTTC
CDR3aa: CASSPWTGRPDEQFF

j_gene: TRBJ1-2
v_gene: TRBV6-4
d_gene: -
abundance: -
CDR3nt: TGTGCCAGCAGTGAAGAGGCAGGGATCAACTATGGCTACACCTTC
CDR3aa: CASSEEAGINYGYTF

j_gene: TRBJ1-3
v_gene: TRBV19
d_gene: -
abundance: -
CDR3nt: TGTGCCAGTAGCCCCGGGAATCTGTATATCACCATATATTTT
CDR3aa: CASSPGNLYITIYF

j_gene: TRBJ1-1
v_gene: TRBV3-1/TRBV3-2
d_gene: TRBD1
abundance: -
CDR3nt: TGTGCCAGCAGCCCATCCCACGGGCGGGACAGGGGTTCTGAAGCTTTCTTT
CDR3aa: CASSPSHGRDRGSEAFF

j_gene: TRBJ2-3
v_gene: TRBV2
d_gene: TRBD2
abundance: few
CDR3nt: TGTGCCATCGGGACTAGCGTTTCTGATACGCAGTATTTT
CDR3aa: CAIGTSVSDTQYF

j_gene: TRBJ1-2
v_gene: TRBV27
d_gene: -
abundance: many
CDR3nt: TGTGCCAGCAGTACCCTCACAGGGTATGGCTACACCTTC
CDR3aa: CASSTLTGYGYTF

j_gene: TRBJ1-2
v_gene: TRBV4-1
d_gene: -
abundance: -
CDR3nt: TGCGCCAGCAGCCAACCTCGACAGAACTATGGCTACACCTTC
CDR3aa: CASSQPRQNYGYTF

j_gene: TRBJ2-1
v_gene: TRBV29-1
d_gene: TRBD1
abundance: -
CDR3nt: TGCAGCGCGCAACCGGGACAGGGAGGAAATGAGCAGTTCTTC
CDR3aa: CSAQPGQGGNEQFF